Described below is a single TCR beta chain sequence and its context. The data are from a study of CD8 T cells in Susac syndrome. Between the trimmed V and J ends, which lost 2 bases and 7 bases, there was a span of 11 bases. CDR1 ENHRY and CDR2 SYGVKD come from the germline V gene. The CDR3 is 13 amino acids. RNA amounts of about 0.45 to 1 ug underwent reverse transcription with random hexamers. The amplification used immunoSEQ multiplex PCR on TCR beta CDR3; it spanned 54 Vbeta and 13 Jbeta. TCRdb re-derived calls from the immunoSEQ multiplex PCR reads in MiXCR, one entry per CDR3 protein. The data show just over 300,000 distinct CDR3 sequences, around 92% seen once.

The receptor comes from a human donor with multiple sclerosis. The sequenced sample consisted of CD4+ T cells from PBMCs. The chain is built from TRBV10-3 and TRBJ1-2; D is undetermined. CDR3 coding DNA: TGTGCCATCAGTGAGAAAGGAGGCAGTGGCTACACCTTC. Translated: CAISEKGGSGYTF.